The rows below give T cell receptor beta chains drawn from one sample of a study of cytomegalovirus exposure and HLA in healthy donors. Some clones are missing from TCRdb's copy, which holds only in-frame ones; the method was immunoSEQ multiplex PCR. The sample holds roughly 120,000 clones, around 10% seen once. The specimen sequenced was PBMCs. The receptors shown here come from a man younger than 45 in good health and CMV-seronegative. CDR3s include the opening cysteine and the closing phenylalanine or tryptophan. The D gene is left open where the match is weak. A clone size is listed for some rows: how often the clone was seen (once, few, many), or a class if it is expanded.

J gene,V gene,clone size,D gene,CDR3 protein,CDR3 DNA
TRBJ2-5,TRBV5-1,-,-,CASSPPLLAGLQETQYF,TGCGCCAGCAGCCCACCGTTACTCGCGGGCCTCCAAGAGACCCAGTACTTC
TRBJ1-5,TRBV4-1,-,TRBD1,CASSRGQGDNQPQHF,TGCGCCAGCAGCCGAGGACAGGGGGATAATCAGCCCCAGCATTTT
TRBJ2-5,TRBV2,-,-,CASSMGHSETQYF,TGTGCCAGCAGCATGGGACATTCAGAGACCCAGTACTTC
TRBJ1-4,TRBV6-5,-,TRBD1,CASSYSYRGSNEKLFF,TGTGCCAGCAGTTACTCCTACAGGGGGTCTAATGAAAAACTGTTTTTT
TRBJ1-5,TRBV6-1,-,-,CASAESINQPQHF,TGTGCCAGCGCAGAAAGTATTAATCAGCCCCAGCATTTT
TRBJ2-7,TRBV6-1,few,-,CASSGHYEQYF,TGTGCCAGCAGTGGACACTACGAGCAGTACTTC
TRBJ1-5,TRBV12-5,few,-,CASGLVMKQDVSNQPQHF,TGTGCTAGTGGTTTGGTAATGAAACAGGACGTTAGCAATCAGCCCCAGCATTTT
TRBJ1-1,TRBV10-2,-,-,CASTDQGSTEAFF,TGCGCCAGCACCGACCAGGGATCCACTGAAGCTTTCTTT
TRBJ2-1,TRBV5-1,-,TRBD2,CASSLSGGDNEQFF,TGCGCCAGCAGCCTTAGCGGGGGGGACAATGAGCAGTTCTTC
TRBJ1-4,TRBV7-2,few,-,CASSVQTNEKLFF,TGTGCCAGCAGCGTACAGACTAATGAAAAACTGTTTTTT
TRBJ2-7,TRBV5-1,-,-,CASSQGPLIYEQYF,TGCGCCAGCAGCCAGGGGCCCCTAATCTACGAGCAGTACTTC
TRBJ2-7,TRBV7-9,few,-,CASSPDKAGRGSYEQYF,TGTGCCAGCAGCCCCGATAAGGCGGGGCGGGGCTCCTACGAGCAGTACTTC
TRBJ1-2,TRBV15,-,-,CATSRAGDYGYTF,TGTGCCACCAGCAGAGCCGGGGACTATGGCTACACCTTC
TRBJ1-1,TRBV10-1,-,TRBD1,CASSPGQEKEAFF,TGCGCCAGCAGCCCGGGACAGGAGAAAGAAGCTTTCTTT
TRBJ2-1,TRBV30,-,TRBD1,CAWGRGQGPRGQFF,TGTGCCTGGGGGAGGGGACAGGGACCACGGGGGCAGTTCTTC
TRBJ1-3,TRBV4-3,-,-,CASSQTLSGSGNTIYF,TGCGCCAGCAGCCAAACGTTATCGGGCTCTGGAAACACCATATATTTT
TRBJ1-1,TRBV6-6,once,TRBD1,CASSNGGDRDAFF,TGTGCCAGCAGTAATGGAGGGGACAGGGACGCTTTCTTT
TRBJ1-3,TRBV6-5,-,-,CASSYPQGNTIYF,TGTGCCAGCAGTTACCCACAGGGAAACACCATATATTTT
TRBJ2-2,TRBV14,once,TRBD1,CASSLNRGFGAGELFF,TGTGCCAGCAGCCTAAACAGGGGTTTTGGCGCCGGGGAGCTGTTTTTT
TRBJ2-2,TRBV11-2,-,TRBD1,CASSRTGGATGELFF,TGTGCCAGCAGCCGGACAGGGGGCGCAACCGGGGAGCTGTTTTTT
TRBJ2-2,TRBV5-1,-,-,CASSFGQTGELFF,TGCGCCAGCAGCTTTGGACAGACCGGGGAGCTGTTTTTT
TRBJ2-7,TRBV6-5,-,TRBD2,CASTPIAGVGEQYF,TGTGCCAGCACCCCCATTGCGGGGGTTGGCGAGCAGTACTTC
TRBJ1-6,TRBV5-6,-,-,CASSLGTSSYNSPLHF,TGCGCCAGCAGCTTGGGAACCAGCTCCTATAATTCACCCCTCCACTTT
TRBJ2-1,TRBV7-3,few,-,CASSLYGLAVSSYNEQFF,TGTGCCAGCAGCTTATATGGGTTAGCGGTTAGCTCCTACAATGAGCAGTTCTTC
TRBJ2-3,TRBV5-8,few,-,CASSLSGFGDTQYF,TGTGCCAGCAGCTTGTCAGGGTTCGGGGATACGCAGTATTTT
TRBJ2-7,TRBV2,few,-,CASSVRGEQYF,TGTGCCAGCAGCGTCAGGGGTGAGCAGTACTTC
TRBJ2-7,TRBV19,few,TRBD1,CASSIDRRGLYEQYF,TGTGCCAGTAGTATAGATCGCAGGGGGCTATACGAGCAGTACTTC
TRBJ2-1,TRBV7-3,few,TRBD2,CASSRGGPYNEQFF,TGTGCCAGCAGTCGGGGGGGTCCCTACAATGAGCAGTTCTTC
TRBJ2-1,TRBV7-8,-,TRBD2,CASSPGGNEQFF,TGTGCCAGCAGCCCCGGGGGGAATGAGCAGTTCTTC